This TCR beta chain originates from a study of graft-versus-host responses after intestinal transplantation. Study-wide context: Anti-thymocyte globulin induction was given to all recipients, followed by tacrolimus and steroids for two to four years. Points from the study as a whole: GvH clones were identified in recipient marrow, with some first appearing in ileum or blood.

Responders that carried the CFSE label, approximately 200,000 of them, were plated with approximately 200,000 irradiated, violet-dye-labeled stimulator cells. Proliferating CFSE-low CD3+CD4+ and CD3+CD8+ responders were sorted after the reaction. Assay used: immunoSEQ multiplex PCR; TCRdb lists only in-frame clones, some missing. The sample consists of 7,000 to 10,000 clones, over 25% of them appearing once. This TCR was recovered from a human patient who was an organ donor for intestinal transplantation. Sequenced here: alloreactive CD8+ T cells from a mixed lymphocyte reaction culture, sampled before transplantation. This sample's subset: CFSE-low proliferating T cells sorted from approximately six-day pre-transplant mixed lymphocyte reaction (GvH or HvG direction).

This chain's CDR3 is CASSPEGPYEQYF. In DNA form, the CDR3 reads TGCGCCAGCAGCCCGGAGGGACCCTACGAGCAGTACTTC. This chain links TRBV4-1 with TRBJ2-5; TRBD2 might be the D (6 bases). The assigned J gene may be wrong: the sequence end matches TRBJ2-7 better. The CDR3 totals 13 residues. Germline V gene data show CDR1 as MGHRA and CDR2 as YSYEKL.